The 18 T cell receptor beta chains below come from one sample, sequenced in a study of cytomegalovirus exposure and HLA in healthy donors. PCR used 60 Vbeta primers and 13 Jbeta primers. The repertoire was sequenced with immunoSEQ multiplex PCR; TCRdb's copy has only in-frame clones and lacks some. This sample has 110,000 to 150,000 clones, with 80% found just once. Sequenced material: PBMCs. These receptors came from a man in his forties in good health and CMV-seronegative.

The rearrangement joins TRBV25-1 to TRBJ2-3; weak D call: TRBD1 (6 bases). CDR1 and CDR2 (germline): MGHDK, SYGVNS. The germline V and J ends were trimmed by 5 bases and 6 bases, with 18 bases remaining between them. The CDR3 is made up of 15 amino acids. Here the CDR3 reads CASSPNRVLWDTQYF. CDR3 nucleotide sequence: TGTGCCAGCAGTCCTAACAGGGTCCTGTGGGATACGCAGTATTTT.

The chain has TRBV19 and TRBJ2-1; tentative D call: TRBD2 (7 bases). The CDR3 has 17 residues. V dropped 7 bases and J dropped 7 bases, with 26 bases sitting between them. Germline CDR1 reads LNHDA; CDR2 reads SQIVND (reference sequence). In DNA, the CDR3 is TGTGCCAGTACCCCAGGGAGGGGACCTATTCAGGGGAATGAGCAGTTCTTC. Translation gives CASTPGRGPIQGNEQFF. Using reference TRBV19 and TRBJ2-1 for the parts outside the CDR3, the full variable domain is DGGITQSPKYLFRKEGQNVTLSCEQNLNHDAMYWYRQDPGQGLRLIYYSQIVNDFQKGDIAEGYSVSREKKESFPLTVTSAQKNPTAFYLCASTPGRGPIQGNEQFFGPGTRLTVL.

The V gene is TRBV7-2, the J gene TRBJ1-1; D may be TRBD1 (5 bases). Trimming took off 1 base at V and 4 bases at J, with 10 bases between the two ends. Germline lookup yields CDR1 SGHTA and CDR2 FQGNSA. This CDR3 region has 14 residues. The CDR3 DNA sequence: TGTGCCAGCAGCTTAGTGGGGGGAACCACTGAAGCTTTCTTT. Translation gives CASSLVGGTTEAFF.

This chain links TRBV9 with TRBJ2-7, with a tentative D call TRBD1 (6 bases). Germline CDR1 and CDR2: SGDLS and YYNGEE. Trimming shortened V by 3 bases and J by 2 bases, and 12 bases separated the two germline ends. The length of the CDR3 is 14 residues. The CDR3 region has the DNA TGTGCCAGCAGCGCCACAGGGCCTACCTACGAGCAGTACTTC. It translates to CASSATGPTYEQYF.

The V gene is TRBV9, the J gene TRBJ2-7, with a weak D call TRBD2 (5 bases). Per the germline V gene, CDR1 is SGDLS and CDR2 is YYNGEE. Trimming stripped 3 bases from V and 7 bases from J, with 11 bases between. This CDR3 has 12 amino acids. The CDR3 DNA is TGTGCCAGCAGCGCCCGGCCGGGGGAGCAGTACTTC. Amino acids: CASSARPGEQYF.

The chain carries TRBV4-3 and TRBJ2-7, with D tentatively TRBD2 (6 bases). Germline V gene data show CDR1 as LGHNA and CDR2 as YSLEER. The CDR3 totals 15 residues. V gave up 1 base and J gave up 2 bases, with 12 bases separating them. As DNA, the CDR3 is TGCGCCAGCAGCCAAGCGGCGGGGAAGACCTACGAGCAGTACTTC. Protein: CASSQAAGKTYEQYF.

The gene calls are TRBV28 and TRBJ1-2, with D possibly matching TRBD1 (5 bases). Trimming cost V 3 bases and J 4 bases, with 12 bases left between them. From germline, CDR1 is MDHEN and CDR2 SYDVKM. The CDR3 is 14 amino acids. CDR3 amino acids: CASSLLGGVYGYTF. CDR3 bases: TGTGCCAGCAGTTTGCTGGGGGGGGTCTATGGCTACACCTTC.

The sample holds a few counts of this clone. This chain connects TRBV5-6 to TRBJ2-1; possible D gene TRBD2, 5 bases. From germline, CDR1 is SGHDT and CDR2 YYEEEE. The CDR3 is 13 residues long. Deletions cut 4 bases from V and 6 bases from J, with 11 bases between. CDR3 amino acids: CASSTGLSNEQFF. The DNA for the CDR3 is TGTGCCAGCAGCACCGGACTGAGCAATGAGCAGTTCTTC.

The chain combines TRBV14 with TRBJ2-7; D perhaps matches TRBD1 (5 bases). CDR1 SGHDN and CDR2 FVKESK come from the germline V gene. CDR3 length: 16 residues. With 3 bases removed from V and 4 bases from J, the gap between germline ends came to 19 bases. The CDR3 coding sequence is TGTGCCAGCAGCCACCCCTCCCTTGGGGCGCTTTACGAGCAGTACTTC. Translated, it gives CASSHPSLGALYEQYF.

The chain has TRBV2 and TRBJ1-2; 10 bases align to TRBD1. CDR3 length: 15 amino acids. Looked up from germline, CDR1 is SNHLY and CDR2 is FYNNEI. Unmatched junction bases numbered 7, after V lost 1 base and J lost 8 bases. CDR3 sequence (DNA): TGTGCCAGCAGTGAAGACCGTGACAGGGGGCGCGGCTACACCTTC. It codes for CASSEDRDRGRGYTF. Combining the CDR3 with reference TRBV2 and TRBJ1-2 gives the whole variable domain EPEVTQTPSHQVTQMGQEVILRCVPISNHLYFYWYRQILGQKVEFLVSFYNNEISEKSEIFDDQFSVERPDGSNFTLKIRSTKLEDSAMYFCASSEDRDRGRGYTFGSGTRLTVV.

The sample holds one count of this clone. This chain's CDR3 is CASSSGGVWSTFPEQYF. In DNA form, the CDR3 reads TGTGCCAGCTCTTCGGGGGGGGTTTGGAGTACGTTTCCAGAGCAGTACTTC. The J gene is TRBJ2-5, the V gene TRBV7-9; 8 nucleotides align to TRBD2. Germline assignment: CDR1 SEHNR and CDR2 FQNEAQ (reference sequence). J gave up 11 bases and V 8 bases, and 25 bases lay outside the gene matches. The CDR3 totals 17 residues.

The chain couples TRBV4-1 to TRBJ2-2, with 8 bases lining up with TRBD2. Trimming removed 1 base from V and 5 bases from J; junction bases left unmatched: 12. The CDR3 contains 18 residues. CDR1 is MGHRA, CDR2 YSYEKL, per germline. The CDR3 loop reads CASSQGLAGSSFTGELFF. Written as DNA, the CDR3 is TGCGCCAGCAGCCAAGGGTTAGCGGGGAGCTCTTTTACCGGGGAGCTGTTTTTT.

This chain links TRBV4-3 with TRBJ2-5, with D possibly TRBD2 on 7 matching bases. The CDR3 loop spans 15 amino acids. Trimming took 4 bases from V and 5 from J, leaving 17 bases between them. Germline values: CDR1 LGHNA, CDR2 YSLEER. The CDR3: CASSPGGGRDETQYF. DNA for the CDR3: TGCGCCAGCAGCCCGGGCGGGGGCCGGGACGAGACCCAGTACTTC.

This chain connects TRBV10-3 to TRBJ1-1, with 8 bases that match TRBD1. V lost 6 bases to trimming and J lost 3 bases; unmatched junction nucleotides: 12. CDR1 is ENHRY and CDR2 is SYGVKD in the germline V gene. The CDR3 extends over 16 amino acids. CDR3 DNA sequence: TGTGCCATCAGCTACGTCTCCGGGACAGGAGACACTGAAGCTTTCTTT. It codes for CAISYVSGTGDTEAFF.

Details on this clone: In the same sample, other DNA sequences code for this CDR3. This sequence joins TRBV5-1 and TRBJ2-6; D unresolved. V lost 4 bases and J 1 base, leaving 9 bases between the germline ends. The CDR3 contains 15 residues. The germline V gene encodes CDR1 SGHRS and CDR2 YFSETQ. CDR3 coding DNA: TGCGCCAGCAGCCCGACATCGTCTGGGGCCAACGTCCTGACTTTC. This sequence encodes CASSPTSSGANVLTF.

The rearrangement uses TRBV28 and TRBJ2-3; 10 bases align to TRBD2. The germline gives CDR1 MDHEN, CDR2 SYDVKM. The trim removed 3 bases at V and 4 bases at J, leaving 7 bases unmatched. The CDR3 totals 16 residues. The CDR3 region has the DNA TGTGCCAGCAGTTTCCCCAGCGGGGGGGCATCAGATACGCAGTATTTT. Its translation is CASSFPSGGASDTQYF.

V gene TRBV30 combines with J gene TRBJ2-1; D may be TRBD2 (6 bases). Germline V lookup: CDR1 GTSNPN, CDR2 SVGIG (reference sequence). The CDR3 extends over 13 amino acids. With 4 bases removed from V and 4 bases from J, the gap between germline ends came to 11 bases. CDR3 protein: CAWKSLAYNEQFF. In DNA, the CDR3 is TGTGCCTGGAAGTCACTAGCTTACAATGAGCAGTTCTTC.

In this sample, this clone turned up once. The V call is TRBV6-6, the J call TRBJ1-1; 10 bases are shared with TRBD1. J was trimmed by 3 bases and V by 10 bases; bases with no gene match: 11. CDR3 length: 15 amino acids. CDR1 and CDR2 from the germline V gene are MNHNY and SVGAGI (reference sequence). In DNA, the CDR3 is TGTGCCACGTACCCTTCCGGGACAGGGGACACTGAAGCTTTCTTT. It yields the protein CATYPSGTGDTEAFF.